These T cell receptor beta chains were read from a single sample in a study of cytomegalovirus exposure and HLA in healthy donors. TCRdb's copy holds only in-frame clones and misses some; the assay was immunoSEQ multiplex PCR. The table lists approximately 110,000 clones, roughly 15% of them singletons. Sequenced sample: PBMCs. The origin of the receptors is a woman aged 18-30 years in good health and CMV-seronegative. CDR3s include the opening cysteine and the closing phenylalanine or tryptophan. D genes are given only for firm matches. Size is omitted from some rows. Given values are once, few, many or a class for expanded clones.

d_gene: .; v_gene: TRBV29-1; j_gene: TRBJ2-3; abundance: few; CDR3nt: TGCAGCGTTGAGCAGGGTGGGGTATCAGATACGCAGTATTTT; CDR3aa: CSVEQGGVSDTQYF
d_gene: .; v_gene: TRBV11-2; j_gene: TRBJ1-5; abundance: few; CDR3nt: TGTGCCAGCAGCTTAGAGGGGGGGAGCAATCAGCCCCAGCATTTT; CDR3aa: CASSLEGGSNQPQHF
d_gene: .; v_gene: TRBV2; j_gene: TRBJ2-7; abundance: .; CDR3nt: TGTGCCAGCAGTGAAGAAGGCGGCCGATACTACGAGCAGTACTTC; CDR3aa: CASSEEGGRYYEQYF
d_gene: TRBD1; v_gene: TRBV15; j_gene: TRBJ1-2; abundance: .; CDR3nt: TGTGCCACCAGCAGACCGGACAGGATTTCTGGCTACACCTTC; CDR3aa: CATSRPDRISGYTF
d_gene: .; v_gene: TRBV19; j_gene: TRBJ1-2; abundance: .; CDR3nt: TGTGCCAGTAGTATAGGCGCCGCCTCGCACTATGGCTACACCTTC; CDR3aa: CASSIGAASHYGYTF
d_gene: TRBD1; v_gene: TRBV7-8; j_gene: TRBJ1-5; abundance: .; CDR3nt: TGTGCCAGCAGCCCATTCGGGACAGTCAATCAGCCCCAGCATTTT; CDR3aa: CASSPFGTVNQPQHF
d_gene: .; v_gene: TRBV7-3; j_gene: TRBJ1-2; abundance: .; CDR3nt: TGTGCCAGCAGCCCCTCGTCCGGTGGTGGCTACACCTTC; CDR3aa: CASSPSSGGGYTF
d_gene: TRBD2; v_gene: TRBV7-9; j_gene: TRBJ2-7; abundance: few; CDR3nt: TGTGCCAGCACACTTTATCCTAGCGGGAGGGTCTACGAGCAGTACTTC; CDR3aa: CASTLYPSGRVYEQYF
d_gene: TRBD1; v_gene: TRBV29-1; j_gene: TRBJ1-1; abundance: few; CDR3nt: TGCAGCGTTCGACAGGGGGGAAGGGGCACTGAAGCTTTCTTT; CDR3aa: CSVRQGGRGTEAFF
d_gene: TRBD1; v_gene: TRBV27; j_gene: TRBJ2-7; abundance: .; CDR3nt: TGTGCCAGCAGTTGGAACAGGGGGATGGACGAGCAGTACTTC; CDR3aa: CASSWNRGMDEQYF
d_gene: .; v_gene: TRBV27; j_gene: TRBJ1-3; abundance: .; CDR3nt: TGTGCCAGCAGTTTACAGTCCGGAAACACCATATATTTT; CDR3aa: CASSLQSGNTIYF
d_gene: .; v_gene: TRBV19; j_gene: TRBJ1-5; abundance: few; CDR3nt: TGTGCCAGTACCCTCCTACCTGGGGGAGGGGGCAATCAGCCCCAGCATTTT; CDR3aa: CASTLLPGGGGNQPQHF
d_gene: .; v_gene: TRBV30; j_gene: TRBJ2-5; abundance: few; CDR3nt: TGTGCATGGAGTGTACTCGGAGAGAACCAGTACTTC; CDR3aa: CAWSVLGENQYF
d_gene: TRBD1; v_gene: TRBV7-9; j_gene: TRBJ2-1; abundance: .; CDR3nt: TGTGCCAGCAGCGCGCGGCCGGGACAGGAGATTAATGAGCAGTTCTTC; CDR3aa: CASSARPGQEINEQFF
d_gene: .; v_gene: TRBV11-2; j_gene: TRBJ1-2; abundance: many; CDR3nt: TGTGCCAGCAGCTTAGAACTCCTCGGAGCGGGCTACACCTTC; CDR3aa: CASSLELLGAGYTF
d_gene: TRBD1; v_gene: TRBV6-1; j_gene: TRBJ2-5; abundance: .; CDR3nt: TGTGCCAGCAGTGCCCGGACAGGGCCTAGGGAGACCCAGTACTTC; CDR3aa: CASSARTGPRETQYF
d_gene: TRBD2; v_gene: TRBV5-1; j_gene: TRBJ2-5; abundance: few; CDR3nt: TGCGCCAGCAGCTCGGGACTAGCGGGAGTGGAGACCCAGTACTTC; CDR3aa: CASSSGLAGVETQYF
d_gene: TRBD2; v_gene: TRBV6-1; j_gene: TRBJ2-1; abundance: .; CDR3nt: TGTGCCAGCTCACTAGCGCAACGCAATGAGCAGTTCTTC; CDR3aa: CASSLAQRNEQFF
d_gene: .; v_gene: TRBV30; j_gene: TRBJ2-3; abundance: .; CDR3nt: TGTGCCTGGAGTCCATTGGATACGCAGTATTTT; CDR3aa: CAWSPLDTQYF
d_gene: TRBD2; v_gene: TRBV7-3; j_gene: TRBJ2-2; abundance: .; CDR3nt: TGTGCCAGCAGCTTTTCCCTAGCGGGGGGGAACACCGGGGAGCTGTTTTTT; CDR3aa: CASSFSLAGGNTGELFF
d_gene: .; v_gene: TRBV30; j_gene: TRBJ1-1; abundance: few; CDR3nt: TGTGCCTGGAGTGTACTGGGAGGGGCCTGGAACACTGAAGCTTTCTTT; CDR3aa: CAWSVLGGAWNTEAFF
d_gene: TRBD1; v_gene: TRBV28; j_gene: TRBJ2-1; abundance: .; CDR3nt: TGTGCCAGCAGTTTAGGGGACAGGGGTGATGAGCAGTTCTTC; CDR3aa: CASSLGDRGDEQFF
d_gene: .; v_gene: TRBV14; j_gene: TRBJ2-3; abundance: few; CDR3nt: TGTGCCAGCAGCCAATACGCGGGAAGGACAGATACGCAGTATTTT; CDR3aa: CASSQYAGRTDTQYF
d_gene: TRBD2; v_gene: TRBV9; j_gene: TRBJ2-5; abundance: .; CDR3nt: TGTGCCAGCAGCGTAGGAGCGGGGGGCCACCAAGAGACCCAGTACTTC; CDR3aa: CASSVGAGGHQETQYF
d_gene: .; v_gene: TRBV5-4; j_gene: TRBJ2-1; abundance: few; CDR3nt: TGTGCCAGCAGCCACTTATCAGGGGATGAGCAGTTCTTC; CDR3aa: CASSHLSGDEQFF
d_gene: .; v_gene: TRBV9; j_gene: TRBJ2-3; abundance: few; CDR3nt: TGTGCCAGCAGCGTCGGTTTTAGCACAGATACGCAGTATTTT; CDR3aa: CASSVGFSTDTQYF
d_gene: TRBD2; v_gene: TRBV5-1; j_gene: TRBJ2-3; abundance: .; CDR3nt: TGCGCCAGCGGTAGCGGGGGGCCAGATACGCAGTATTTT; CDR3aa: CASGSGGPDTQYF
d_gene: .; v_gene: TRBV23-1; j_gene: TRBJ1-6; abundance: .; CDR3nt: TGCGCCAGCAGTCATGGAGGACGGCGCCCTTGGGGTCGTTCACCCCTCCACTTT; CDR3aa: CASSHGGRRPWGRSPLHF
d_gene: .; v_gene: TRBV6-6; j_gene: TRBJ1-5; abundance: .; CDR3nt: TGTGCCAGCACTCAGGTCAGGGTGAGTCAGCCCCAGCATTTT; CDR3aa: CASTQVRVSQPQHF